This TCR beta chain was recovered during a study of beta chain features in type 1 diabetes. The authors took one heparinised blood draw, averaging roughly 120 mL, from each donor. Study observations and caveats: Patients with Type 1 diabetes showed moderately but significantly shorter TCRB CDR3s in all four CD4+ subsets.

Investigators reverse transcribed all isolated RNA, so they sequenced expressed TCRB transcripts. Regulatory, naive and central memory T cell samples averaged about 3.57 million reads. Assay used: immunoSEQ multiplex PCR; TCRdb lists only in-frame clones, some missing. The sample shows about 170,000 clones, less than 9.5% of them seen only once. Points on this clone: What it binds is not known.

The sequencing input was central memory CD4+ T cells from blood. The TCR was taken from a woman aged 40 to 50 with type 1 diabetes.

CDR3 sequence: CATSPLGGNNEQFF. The CDR3 DNA reads as TGTGCCACCAGCCCGCTCGGCGGAAACAATGAGCAGTTCTTC. The rearrangement uses TRBV15 and TRBJ2-1; D unresolved. This CDR3 spans 14 amino acids. Germline CDR1 is LNHNV and CDR2 is YYDKDF (reference sequence). V was pared by 5 bases and J by 5 bases, with 13 bases between.